These T cell receptor beta chains were read from a single sample in a study of blood T cell repertoires in COVID-19. Measured with immunoSEQ multiplex PCR; TCRdb has only the in-frame clones, and not every one. The sample holds some 200,000 clones, 70% to 80% seen once. The specimen was PBMCs or T cells enriched from blood (not recorded which). These receptors were collected from a woman aged 45-65 years who had recovered from COVID-19. Both conserved end residues are part of each CDR3. The order of the fields is V gene, clone size, D gene, J gene, CDR3 DNA, CDR3 protein. A D gene is named only where the DNA matches it firmly. Size is stated for part of the rows, as once, few or many counts, or as a class when the clone is expanded.

V: TRBV7-9; size: few; D: -; J: TRBJ2-7; DNA: TGTGCCAGCAGCTCAACCGAGGTCTCCTACGAGCAGTACTTC; CDR3: CASSSTEVSYEQYF
V: TRBV7-9; size: -; D: -; J: TRBJ2-1; DNA: TGTGCGGCCGCGGGGCGGTCCAGCTCCTACAATGAGCAGTTCTTC; CDR3: CAAAGRSSSYNEQFF
V: TRBV7-9; size: -; D: -; J: TRBJ2-5; DNA: TGTGCCAGCAGCATCGCCGGGTCGAGCGTCCAAGAGACCCAGTACTTC; CDR3: CASSIAGSSVQETQYF
V: TRBV27; size: -; D: TRBD1; J: TRBJ1-5; DNA: TGTGCCAGCTCCCCGGCGAGGGGGCGGCAGCCCCAGCATTTT; CDR3: CASSPARGRQPQHF
V: TRBV10-1; size: -; D: TRBD1; J: TRBJ2-1; DNA: TGCGCCAGCAGTGAGGATCCGGGACAGCCCTACAATGAGCAGTTCTTC; CDR3: CASSEDPGQPYNEQFF
V: TRBV6-5; size: once; D: -; J: TRBJ1-6; DNA: TGTGCCAGTAGACAATATAATTCACCCCTCCACTTT; CDR3: CASRQYNSPLHF
V: TRBV19; size: -; D: TRBD1; J: TRBJ2-4; DNA: TGTGCCAGTAGTTTCGTGACAGGGCCGTGGGGCATTCAGTACTTC; CDR3: CASSFVTGPWGIQYF
V: TRBV19; size: -; D: -; J: TRBJ2-1; DNA: TGTGCCAGTACCGATCCGGGACACTACAATGAGCAGTTCTTC; CDR3: CASTDPGHYNEQFF
V: TRBV6-5; size: many; D: TRBD1; J: TRBJ2-7; DNA: TGTGCCAGCAGTTACTCGGGGGCGGGACAGGGCTACGAGCAGTACTTC; CDR3: CASSYSGAGQGYEQYF
V: TRBV7-7; size: -; D: -; J: TRBJ1-5; DNA: TGTGCCAGCAGCCCCCCCAGGGTTGGTGGCAATCAGCCCCAGCATTTT; CDR3: CASSPPRVGGNQPQHF
V: TRBV28; size: -; D: -; J: TRBJ1-5; DNA: TGTGCCAGCAGTTTTGGGGGCAGTAGCAATCAGCCCCAGCATTTT; CDR3: CASSFGGSSNQPQHF
V: TRBV2; size: -; D: TRBD2; J: TRBJ2-7; DNA: TGTGCCAGCAGCGCACGACTAGCGCTGTCCTACGAGCAGTACTTC; CDR3: CASSARLALSYEQYF
V: TRBV30; size: -; D: -; J: TRBJ1-6; DNA: TGTGCCTGGAGCGGACCACGGACGGGGAATTCACCCCTCCACTTT; CDR3: CAWSGPRTGNSPLHF
V: TRBV5-1; size: once; D: -; J: TRBJ2-7; DNA: TGCGCCAGCAGCTTGGTCTCCGCTAGCGCAGGTAGCGAGCAGTACTTC; CDR3: CASSLVSASAGSEQYF
V: TRBV29-1; size: -; D: TRBD2; J: TRBJ2-1; DNA: TGCAGCGTTGAAGTTCCTCCGGGACTAGCGGGAGGCGAGCAGTTCTTC; CDR3: CSVEVPPGLAGGEQFF
V: TRBV9; size: -; D: TRBD1; J: TRBJ2-3; DNA: TGTGCCAGCAGCGCAAGACAGGGAACTAGCACAGATACGCAGTATTTT; CDR3: CASSARQGTSTDTQYF
V: TRBV18; size: -; D: -; J: TRBJ1-1; DNA: TGTGCCAGCTCACCATCGTCGAGGACTGAAGCTTTCTTT; CDR3: CASSPSSRTEAFF
V: TRBV5-4; size: -; D: TRBD2; J: TRBJ2-7; DNA: TGTGCCAGCAGCCCGGCCGGGGGAGCGGGAGTATCCTACGAGCAGTACTTC; CDR3: CASSPAGGAGVSYEQYF
V: TRBV6-2/TRBV6-3; size: -; D: TRBD2; J: TRBJ2-1; DNA: TGTGCCAGCAGTTCAGGGACTAGCGTCTCCTACAATGAGCAGTTCTTC; CDR3: CASSSGTSVSYNEQFF
V: TRBV7-2; size: many; D: TRBD2; J: TRBJ2-1; DNA: TGTGCCAGCAGCTTAAGCTCTGTGGGGACTAGCGGGAGACGGTCGGAGTTCTTC; CDR3: CASSLSSVGTSGRRSEFF
V: TRBV19; size: -; D: TRBD1; J: TRBJ2-2; DNA: TGTGCCAGTGGACAGGGGGCCGGGGAGCTGTTTTTT; CDR3: CASGQGAGELFF
V: TRBV11-1; size: -; D: -; J: TRBJ2-1; DNA: TGTGCCAGCAGGCGGGACAGCAATGAGCAGTTCTTC; CDR3: CASRRDSNEQFF
V: TRBV5-1; size: -; D: TRBD1; J: TRBJ1-4; DNA: TGCGCCAGCAGCTCGGGACAGGGAGGTGAAAAACTGTTTTTT; CDR3: CASSSGQGGEKLFF
V: TRBV6-5; size: -; D: -; J: TRBJ1-2; DNA: TGTGCCAGCATCAGAGGTCGGGGTGCTAACTATGGCTACACCTTC; CDR3: CASIRGRGANYGYTF
V: TRBV7-7; size: few; D: -; J: TRBJ2-2; DNA: TGTGCCAGCAGCCTCAGGGAGGTCGGCGGGGAGCTGTTTTTT; CDR3: CASSLREVGGELFF
V: TRBV27; size: -; D: -; J: TRBJ2-1; DNA: TGTGCCAGCACTACCCTGGGGCGGGGATACAATGAGCAGTTCTTC; CDR3: CASTTLGRGYNEQFF
V: TRBV11-2; size: once; D: -; J: TRBJ2-1; DNA: TGTGCCAGCAGCCTTACAGGGTATGAGCAGTTCTTC; CDR3: CASSLTGYEQFF
V: TRBV3-1/TRBV3-2; size: -; D: -; J: TRBJ2-2; DNA: TGTGCCAGCAGCCAAGCGTTATGGAGCTCAGCGAACACCGGGGAGCTGTTTTTT; CDR3: CASSQALWSSANTGELFF
V: TRBV2; size: -; D: TRBD2; J: TRBJ2-7; DNA: TGTGTCAGCAGGGTCGGACTAGCGGGAGGTATAGCGGAGCAGTACTTC; CDR3: CVSRVGLAGGIAEQYF
V: TRBV6-5; size: -; D: TRBD1; J: TRBJ1-1; DNA: TGTGCCAGCAGAACAAGACAGGGTAAGAACACTGAAGCTTTCTTT; CDR3: CASRTRQGKNTEAFF
V: TRBV28; size: -; D: -; J: TRBJ2-5; DNA: TGTGCCAGCAGTTTAGCAGGGTTCACAGAGACCCAGTACTTC; CDR3: CASSLAGFTETQYF
V: TRBV19; size: -; D: -; J: TRBJ2-7; DNA: TGTGCCAGTAGTATAGCAGGCTACGAGCAGTACTTC; CDR3: CASSIAGYEQYF
V: TRBV14; size: few; D: -; J: TRBJ2-7; DNA: TGTGCCAGCAGCCAGGTGGGCCCTTCCCAGCAGTACTTC; CDR3: CASSQVGPSQQYF
V: TRBV11-3; size: -; D: TRBD2; J: TRBJ2-3; DNA: TGTGCCAGCAGCTTGGGGACTAGCGGGAGTACAGATACGCAGTATTTT; CDR3: CASSLGTSGSTDTQYF
V: TRBV28; size: -; D: TRBD1; J: TRBJ1-5; DNA: TGTGCCAGCAGTTTAAGGACAGGGGATAATCAGCCCCAGCATTTT; CDR3: CASSLRTGDNQPQHF
V: TRBV19; size: -; D: -; J: TRBJ2-2; DNA: TGTGCCAGTATAGCCGGAGTGACCGGGGAGCTGTTTTTT; CDR3: CASIAGVTGELFF
V: TRBV7-8; size: few; D: -; J: TRBJ2-2; DNA: TGTGCCACGCAATCCCAAATTAGGACAGTGAACACCGGGGAGCTGTTTTTT; CDR3: CATQSQIRTVNTGELFF
V: TRBV5-6; size: -; D: TRBD1; J: TRBJ2-2; DNA: TGTGCCAGCAGCTTGGGAGACAGGGGGGGAACCGGGGAGCTGTTTTTT; CDR3: CASSLGDRGGTGELFF
V: TRBV7-9; size: many; D: TRBD1; J: TRBJ1-5; DNA: TGTGCCAGCAGCTTCGGGACAGGGGATTATCAGCCCCAGCATTTT; CDR3: CASSFGTGDYQPQHF
V: TRBV27; size: -; D: -; J: TRBJ1-1; DNA: TGTGCCAGCAGCTGGACGGGAAACACTGAAGCTTTCTTT; CDR3: CASSWTGNTEAFF
V: TRBV21-1; size: -; D: -; J: TRBJ1-2; DNA: TGTGCCAGCTTGGCGGACAGGGTGGATAACTATGGCTACACCTTC; CDR3: CASLADRVDNYGYTF
V: TRBV12-3/TRBV12-4; size: -; D: -; J: TRBJ2-1; DNA: TGTGCCAGCAGTAGAGACTACAATGAGCAGTTCTTC; CDR3: CASSRDYNEQFF
V: TRBV30; size: few; D: -; J: TRBJ2-7; DNA: TGTGCCTGGAGCAAGGGGCCCTCCTACGAGCAGTACTTC; CDR3: CAWSKGPSYEQYF
V: TRBV4-1; size: few; D: TRBD2; J: TRBJ2-2; DNA: TGCGCCAGCAGCCAAGGACTAGCGGGATTAGACACCGGGGAGCTGTTTTTT; CDR3: CASSQGLAGLDTGELFF
V: TRBV7-9; size: -; D: -; J: TRBJ1-1; DNA: TGTGCCAGCAGCTCGCAGGCCATGAACACTGAAGCTTTCTTT; CDR3: CASSSQAMNTEAFF
V: TRBV5-4; size: -; D: TRBD1; J: TRBJ2-7; DNA: TGTGCCAGCAGTGCGGACAGGTTCGTCTCCTACGAGCAGTACTTC; CDR3: CASSADRFVSYEQYF
V: TRBV7-9; size: -; D: TRBD2; J: TRBJ2-1; DNA: TGTGCCAGCAGCTCTGAAGGGACTAGCGCCTACAATGAGCAGTTCTTC; CDR3: CASSSEGTSAYNEQFF
V: TRBV20-1; size: -; D: -; J: TRBJ2-5; DNA: TGCAGTGCTAGTCCATTGGGGCTAGTAGGGAAAGAGACCCAGTACTTC; CDR3: CSASPLGLVGKETQYF
V: TRBV5-6; size: -; D: -; J: TRBJ1-2; DNA: TGTGCCAGCAGCTTGACAGCCTATGGCTACACCTTC; CDR3: CASSLTAYGYTF
V: TRBV4-1; size: -; D: TRBD2; J: TRBJ2-7; DNA: TGCGCCAGCAGCCAAGGTTTGTTAGCGGGAGCCCTCAACGAGCAGTACTTC; CDR3: CASSQGLLAGALNEQYF
V: TRBV7-2; size: -; D: TRBD2; J: TRBJ2-3; DNA: TGTGCCAGCAACAAGCGACTAGCGGCTAGCACAGATACGCAGTATTTT; CDR3: CASNKRLAASTDTQYF
V: TRBV9; size: -; D: TRBD2; J: TRBJ2-5; DNA: TGTGCCAGCAGCGTAGCGGGAGGCTGGGAGACCCAGTACTTC; CDR3: CASSVAGGWETQYF
V: TRBV28; size: -; D: -; J: TRBJ2-7; DNA: TGTGCCAGCAGGCCCAAAACAGGGCCGCTACTCATAAAGCAGTACTTC; CDR3: CASRPKTGPLLIKQYF